This T cell receptor beta chain was sequenced during a study of T cells in localized non-small cell lung cancer. The V and J ends lost 4 bases and 4 bases, in that order; junction bases with no gene match: 9. Germline V gene data show CDR1 as SQVTM and CDR2 as ANQGSEA. The CDR3 consists of 15 residues. Repertoires were generated with immunoSEQ multiplex PCR, while TCRdb's copy carries only in-frame clones and drops some. The data show tens of thousands of clones, more than 75% seen once. The sequence derives from a woman aged 35 to 69 with stage I squamous cell lung carcinoma. The input for sequencing was peripheral blood, taken before any cancer treatment. This chain joins TRBV29-1 and TRBJ2-1; 8 bases agree with TRBD1. The CDR3 nucleotides read TGCAGCGTTGTCTCTTCCAGGACAGGGTACAATGAGCAGTTCTTC. The encoded protein is CSVVSSRTGYNEQFF.